This entry concerns a single T cell receptor beta chain. The antigen is unknown. Per germline, CDR1 SGHTA and CDR2 FQGTGA. The CDR3 spans 13 residues. This record belongs to a study of monozygotic twins with inflammatory bowel disease. TCRdb re-called the 5' RACE reads and catalogs CDR3 proteins one per entry, DNA excluded. The listing contains about 380,000 distinct CDR3 sequences. Study-level results: Perhaps reflecting limited power, concordant and discordant twins did not differ in repertoire similarity. Healthy co-twins had higher TCRbeta inverse Simpson diversity than their IBD twins.

The specimen sequenced was blood. The TCR was taken from a human donor with ulcerative colitis or Crohn's disease, or a healthy co-twin of an affected twin (not recorded which). The V gene is TRBV7-3, the J gene TRBJ1-4; without DNA, the TCRdb call of TRBD1 cannot be checked. The CDR3 loop is CASSPDRGEKLFF.